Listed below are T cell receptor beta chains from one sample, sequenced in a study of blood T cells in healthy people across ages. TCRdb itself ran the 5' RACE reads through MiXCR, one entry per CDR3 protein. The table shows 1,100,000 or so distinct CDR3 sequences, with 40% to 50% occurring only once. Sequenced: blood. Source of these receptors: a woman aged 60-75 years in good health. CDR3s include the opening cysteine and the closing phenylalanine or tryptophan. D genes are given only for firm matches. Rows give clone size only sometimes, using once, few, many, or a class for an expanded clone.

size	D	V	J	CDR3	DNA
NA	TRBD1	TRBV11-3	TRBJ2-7	CASSLEGTGVSEQYF	TGTGCCAGCAGCCTGGAGGGGACAGGGGTATCCGAGCAGTACTTC
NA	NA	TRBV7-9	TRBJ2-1	CASSLSGSKQFF	TGTGCCAGCAGCTTAAGTGGGAGTAAGCAGTTCTTC
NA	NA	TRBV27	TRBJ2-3	CASSLSIADLSTDTQYF	TGTGCCAGCAGTTTATCGATAGCGGACCTCAGCACAGATACGCAGTATTTT
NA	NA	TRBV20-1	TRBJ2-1	CSVEGTSSYNEQFF	TGCAGTGTAGAGGGGACGAGCTCCTACAATGAGCAGTTCTTC
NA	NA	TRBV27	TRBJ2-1	CASSLEGGQMGEQFF	TGTGCCAGCAGTTTGGAGGGAGGACAGATGGGAGAGCAGTTCTTC
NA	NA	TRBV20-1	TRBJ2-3	CSARDPWGTSNTDTQYF	TGCAGTGCTAGAGATCCTTGGGGGACTTCTAACACAGATACGCAGTATTTT
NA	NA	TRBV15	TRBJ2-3	CATSRDQQGMPDTQYF	TGTGCCACCAGCAGAGATCAGCAGGGTATGCCAGATACGCAGTATTTT
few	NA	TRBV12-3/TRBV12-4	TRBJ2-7	CASSWSIEQYF	TGTGCCAGCAGCTGGTCTATCGAGCAGTACTTC
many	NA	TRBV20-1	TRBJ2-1	CSARGGLGALSYNEQFF	TGCAGTGCTAGAGGGGGATTGGGGGCTCTCTCCTACAATGAGCAGTTCTTC
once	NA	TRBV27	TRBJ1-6	CASRFSNSPLHF	TGTGCCAGCAGGTTCAGTAATTCACCCCTCCACTTT
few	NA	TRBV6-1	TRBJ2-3	CASSDRGRADTQYF	TGTGCCAGCAGTGACAGGGGTAGGGCAGATACGCAGTATTTT
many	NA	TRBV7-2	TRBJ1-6	CASSLGPYNSPLHF	TGTGCCAGCAGCTTAGGGCCCTATAATTCACCCCTCCACTTT
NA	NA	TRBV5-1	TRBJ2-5	CASSLTASQETQYF	TGCGCCAGCAGCTTAACAGCGTCACAAGAGACCCAGTACTTC
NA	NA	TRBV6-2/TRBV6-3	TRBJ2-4	CASSYRETAKNIQYF	TGTGCCAGCAGTTACCGGGAAACGGCCAAAAACATTCAGTACTTC
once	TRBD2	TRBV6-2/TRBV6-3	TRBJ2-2	CASSYSTPGLAGINTGELFF	TGTGCCAGCAGTTACTCAACCCCGGGACTAGCGGGAATCAACACCGGGGAGCTGTTTTTT
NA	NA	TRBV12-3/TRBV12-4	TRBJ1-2	CASSPLGGAGANYGYTF	TGTGCCAGCAGCCCCTTAGGTGGAGCAGGAGCCAACTATGGCTACACCTTC
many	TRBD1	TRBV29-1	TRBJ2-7	CSAAGQGGSYEQYF	TGCAGCGCAGCTGGACAGGGAGGCTCCTACGAGCAGTACTTC
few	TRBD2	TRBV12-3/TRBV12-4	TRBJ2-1	CASSFYSGRGGYNEQFF	TGTGCCAGCAGTTTTTATAGCGGGAGGGGGGGGTACAATGAGCAGTTCTTC
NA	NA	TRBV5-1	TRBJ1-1	CASSLKGSGLEAFF	TGCGCCAGCAGCTTGAAGGGATCTGGTCTTGAAGCTTTCTTT
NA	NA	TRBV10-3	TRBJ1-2	CAISVDGVGGYTF	TGTGCCATCAGTGTAGACGGGGTGGGCGGCTACACCTTC
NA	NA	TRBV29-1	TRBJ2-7	CSVLTGERGYEQYF	TGCAGCGTCCTTACCGGGGAGCGCGGTTACGAGCAGTACTTC
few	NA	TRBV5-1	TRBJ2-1	CASSLVHRLYNEQFF	TGCGCCAGCAGCTTGGTACATCGATTGTACAATGAGCAGTTCTTC
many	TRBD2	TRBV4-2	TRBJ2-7	CASSLRLAGDYEQYF	TGTGCCAGCAGCCTCCGACTAGCGGGAGACTACGAGCAGTACTTC
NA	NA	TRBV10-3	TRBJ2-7	CAISESRTSSYEQYF	TGTGCCATCAGTGAGTCGCGGACATCCTCCTACGAGCAGTACTTC
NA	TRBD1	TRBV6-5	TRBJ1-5	CASSLGTGFDQPQHF	TGTGCCAGCAGTCTCGGGACAGGGTTCGATCAGCCCCAGCATTTT
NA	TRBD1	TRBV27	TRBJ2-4	CASSLTGTGIGIQYF	TGTGCCAGCAGCCTGACCGGGACAGGGATTGGCATTCAGTACTTC
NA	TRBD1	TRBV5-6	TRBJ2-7	CASSFFFGTGGADGEQYF	TGTGCCAGCAGCTTTTTTTTCGGGACAGGGGGCGCAGATGGCGAGCAGTACTTC
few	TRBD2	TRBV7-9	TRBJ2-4	CASSPRLAGKNIQYF	TGTGCCAGCAGCCCCCGACTAGCGGGGAAGAACATTCAGTACTTC
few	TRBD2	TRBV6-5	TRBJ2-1	CASSYSSGTFYNEQFF	TGTGCCAGCAGTTACTCGAGCGGGACCTTCTACAATGAGCAGTTCTTC
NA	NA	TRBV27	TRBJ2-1	CASSELAGARRLEQFF	TGTGCCAGCAGTGAGTTGGCAGGGGCACGAAGATTGGAGCAGTTCTTC
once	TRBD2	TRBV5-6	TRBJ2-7	CASSPGGLGSYEQYF	TGTGCCAGCAGCCCTGGGGGACTAGGTTCCTACGAGCAGTACTTC
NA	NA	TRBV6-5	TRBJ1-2	CASSADSGYGYTF	TGTGCCAGCAGTGCGGACAGCGGGTATGGCTACACCTTC
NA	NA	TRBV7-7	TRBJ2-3	CASSLAPTGTDTQYF	TGTGCCAGCAGCTTAGCTCCAACGGGCACAGATACGCAGTATTTT
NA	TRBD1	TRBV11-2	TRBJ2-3	CASGTGIPDTQYF	TGTGCCAGTGGGACAGGGATCCCAGATACGCAGTATTTT
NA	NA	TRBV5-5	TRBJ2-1	CASSLGAKSSYNEQFF	TGTGCCAGCAGCCTCGGGGCGAAAAGCTCCTACAATGAGCAGTTCTTC
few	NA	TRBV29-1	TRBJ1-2	CSAPGGGGYTF	TGCAGCGCCCCGGGAGGGGGAGGCTACACCTTC
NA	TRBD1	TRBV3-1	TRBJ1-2	CASSQRQGIRYGYTF	TGCGCCAGCAGCCAACGACAGGGTATTCGTTATGGCTACACCTTC
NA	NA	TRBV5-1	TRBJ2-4	CASSEGSIQYF	TGCGCCAGCAGCGAAGGGTCAATTCAGTACTTC
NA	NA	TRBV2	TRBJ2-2	CAGADGVPGGELFF	TGTGCCGGAGCCGACGGGGTCCCTGGTGGGGAGCTGTTTTTT
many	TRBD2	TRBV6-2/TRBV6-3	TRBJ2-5	CASTSRIAGGHQETQYF	TGTGCCAGCACTTCCCGGATAGCGGGAGGACACCAAGAGACCCAGTACTTC
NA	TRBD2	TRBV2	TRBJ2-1	CASSPGLAGGDEFF	TGTGCCAGCAGCCCGGGACTAGCGGGAGGGGATGAGTTCTTC
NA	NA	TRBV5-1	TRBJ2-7	CASSLGRTSSGAYEQYF	TGCGCCAGCAGCTTGGGCCGGACCTCTTCCGGTGCGTACGAGCAGTACTTC
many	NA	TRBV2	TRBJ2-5	CASSSLGQRQETQYF	TGTGCCAGCAGTTCATTGGGACAACGCCAAGAGACCCAGTACTTC
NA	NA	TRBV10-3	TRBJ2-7	CAISDNPSRASERHPYF	TGTGCCATCAGTGACAACCCGAGTCGGGCTAGCGAACGACACCCGTACTTC
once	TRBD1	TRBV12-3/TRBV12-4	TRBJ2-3	CASNIWTGESDTQYF	TGTGCCAGCAATATTTGGACAGGAGAGTCAGATACGCAGTATTTT
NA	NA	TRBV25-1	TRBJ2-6	CAGSGGTGFHSGANVLTF	TGTGCCGGCAGTGGAGGGACGGGATTTCACTCTGGGGCCAACGTCCTGACTTTC
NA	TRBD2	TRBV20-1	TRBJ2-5	CSARDLRLAVETQYF	TGCAGTGCTAGAGACCTGCGACTAGCGGTAGAGACCCAGTACTTC
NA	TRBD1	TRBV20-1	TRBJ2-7	CSARDVGQGTYEQYF	TGCAGTGCTAGAGATGTGGGACAGGGGACCTACGAGCAGTACTTC
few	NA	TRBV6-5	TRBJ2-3	CASRLTALTDTQYF	TGTGCCAGCAGGTTGACAGCCCTCACAGATACGCAGTATTTT
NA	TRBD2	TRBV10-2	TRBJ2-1	CASRGETSGYNEQFF	TGCGCCAGCAGGGGGGAGACTAGCGGTTACAATGAGCAGTTCTTC
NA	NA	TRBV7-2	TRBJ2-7	CVSSEAAGRYNEQYF	TGTGTCAGCAGCGAAGCGGCGGGCAGGTACAATGAGCAGTACTTC
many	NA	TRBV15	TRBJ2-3	CATSPDADTQYF	TGTGCCACCAGTCCGGACGCAGATACGCAGTATTTT
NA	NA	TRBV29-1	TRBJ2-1	CSVDKRGGFYNEQFF	TGCAGCGTTGATAAACGAGGAGGCTTTTACAATGAGCAGTTCTTC
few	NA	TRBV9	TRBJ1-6	CASSPRRGVSPLHF	TGTGCCAGCAGCCCCAGGAGGGGAGTTTCACCCCTCCACTTT
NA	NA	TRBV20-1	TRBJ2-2	CSARVGGPNTGELFF	TGCAGTGCTAGAGTCGGGGGGCCGAACACCGGGGAGCTGTTTTTT
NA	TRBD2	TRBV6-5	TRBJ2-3	CASTEGTSGTDTQYF	TGTGCCAGCACCGAAGGGACTAGCGGCACAGATACGCAGTATTTT
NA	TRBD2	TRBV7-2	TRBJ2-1	CASSARTSGRYNEQFF	TGTGCCAGCAGTGCACGGACTAGCGGGAGATATAATGAGCAGTTCTTC
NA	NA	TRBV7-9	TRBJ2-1	CASSLSHKVDVEQFF	TGTGCCAGCAGCTTGAGTCACAAGGTTGATGTTGAGCAGTTCTTC
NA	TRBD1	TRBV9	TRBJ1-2	CASSVDDRDGYTF	TGTGCCAGCAGCGTAGACGACAGGGATGGCTACACCTTC